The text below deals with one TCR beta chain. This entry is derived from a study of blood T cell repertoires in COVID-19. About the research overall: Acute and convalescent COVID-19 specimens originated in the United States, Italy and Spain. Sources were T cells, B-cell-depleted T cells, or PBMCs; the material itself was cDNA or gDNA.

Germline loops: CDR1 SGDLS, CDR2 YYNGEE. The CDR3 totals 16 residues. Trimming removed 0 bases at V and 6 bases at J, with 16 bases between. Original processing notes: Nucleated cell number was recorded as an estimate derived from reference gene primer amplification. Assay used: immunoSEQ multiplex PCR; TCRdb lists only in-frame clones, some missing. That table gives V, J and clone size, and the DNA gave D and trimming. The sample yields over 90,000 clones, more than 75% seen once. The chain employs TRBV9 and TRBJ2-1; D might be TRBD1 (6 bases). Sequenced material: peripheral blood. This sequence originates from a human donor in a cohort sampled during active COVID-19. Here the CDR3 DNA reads TGTGCCAGCAGCGTAGCCCCGGCAGGGGATCTCAATGAGCAGTTCTTC. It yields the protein CASSVAPAGDLNEQFF.